The next 18 T cell receptor beta chains were all read from a single sample in a study of blood T cell repertoires in COVID-19. The method was immunoSEQ multiplex PCR; TCRdb's version includes in-frame clones alone and lacks a portion of them. The sample lists roughly 60,000 clones, 55% to 80% occurring once. Sequenced input: peripheral blood. The origin of the receptors is a woman aged 70 to 79 with COVID-19, enrolled during active disease.

This clone was found a few times. CDR3 sequence reads: CASSSGGQALDTQYF. CDR3 DNA: TGCGCCAGCAGCTCCGGCGGACAGGCGCTGGATACGCAGTATTTT. The genes are TRBV5-1 and TRBJ2-3, with 7 bases identical to TRBD1. Trimming cost V 3 bases and J 6 bases; bases outside gene matches: 10. This CDR3 is 15 amino acids long. The V gene's germline CDR1 is SGHRS and CDR2 YFSETQ.

The chain has TRBV19 and TRBJ1-1, with TRBD1 identical over 7 bases. Germline assignment: CDR1 LNHDA and CDR2 SQIVND (reference sequence). J gave up 10 bases and V 3 bases, and 5 bases lay outside the gene matches. This CDR3 has 12 residues. This chain's CDR3 is CASSIGQAPAFF. CDR3 bases: TGTGCCAGTAGTATCGGACAGGCCCCAGCTTTCTTT.

This sequence joins TRBV7-2 and TRBJ2-1; tentative D call: TRBD2 (6 bases). Trimming left V 5 bases short and J 4 bases short, with 12 bases between. The germline CDR1 and CDR2 sequences are SGHTA and FQGNSA. CDR3 size: 14 residues. CDR3 nucleotides: TGTGCCAGCAGCCCCCGGGACTTTTACAATGAGCAGTTCTTC. Its protein is CASSPRDFYNEQFF.

This rearrangement joins TRBV7-9 to TRBJ2-7, with 10 bases that match TRBD1. CDR3 length: 15 residues. Germline V gene lookup returns CDR1 SEHNR and CDR2 FQNEAQ (reference sequence). J was trimmed by 6 bases and V by 1 base; bases with no gene match: 6. The CDR3 region has the DNA TGTGCCAGCAGCTTAGGCGGGACAGGGGAAACCGAGCAGTACGTC. Its translation: CASSLGGTGETEQYV.

The rearrangement uses TRBV20-1 and TRBJ1-1, with D unresolved. The V end lost 3 bases, the J end lost 8 bases, and 10 bases lay between the germline ends. This CDR3 is built from 11 residues. The V gene's germline CDR1 is DFQATT and CDR2 SNEGSKA (reference sequence). CDR3 sequence reads: CSASGVIEAFF. Written as DNA, the CDR3 is TGCAGTGCTAGCGGGGTAATAGAAGCTTTCTTT.

In its sample, this clone was seen a few times. The chain employs TRBV4-3 and TRBJ1-2; no firm D call. V lost 6 bases, J lost 0 bases, and 17 bases lay in between. The CDR3 length is 16 residues. Germline values: CDR1 LGHNA, CDR2 YSLEER. The CDR3 here is CASSPTAIYSNYGYTF. The CDR3 bases are TGCGCCAGCAGTCCAACAGCTATCTATTCTAACTATGGCTACACCTTC.

This clone was counted a few times. At one end the junction does not follow the germline gene, possibly because of a read error. The chain carries TRBV28 and TRBJ1-5; D might be TRBD1 (5 bases). CDR3 length equals 14 residues. The germline gives CDR1 MDHEN, CDR2 SYDVKM. The CDR3 reads CASSSGGYNRPQHF. CDR3 coding DNA: TGTGCCAGCAGTTCGGGGGGTTATAATCGGCCCCAGCATTTT.

The V and J genes are TRBV7-9 and TRBJ1-3; 8 nucleotides agree with TRBD1. Losses at the gene ends were 4 bases for V and 9 bases for J; bases not matched to a gene: 8. Germline CDR1 is SEHNR and CDR2 is FQNEAQ (reference sequence). This CDR3 comprises 14 residues. Here the CDR3 DNA reads TGTGCCAGCAGCTCCCTATCCGGGACAGGCACCATATATTTT. Protein product: CASSSLSGTGTIYF. The whole variable domain, remainder taken from reference TRBV7-9 and TRBJ1-3, is DTGVSQNPRHKITKRGQNVTFRCDPISEHNRLYWYRQTLGQGPEFLTYFQNEAQLEKSRLLSDRFSAERPKGSFSTLEIQRTEQGDSAMYLCASSSLSGTGTIYFGEGSWLTVV.

The chain has TRBV18 and TRBJ2-1, with 15 bases fitting TRBD2. This CDR3 is 17 amino acids long. CDR1 and CDR2 from the germline V gene are KGHSH and LQKENI. The V and J ends lost 2 bases and 7 bases, in that order; junction bases with no gene match: 6. The CDR3 DNA reads as TGTGCCAGCTCACCAACAAATGGACTAGCGGGAGGGAATGAGCAGTTCTTC. The encoded protein is CASSPTNGLAGGNEQFF. The entire variable domain, with the rest obtained from reference TRBV18 and TRBJ2-1, is as follows: NAGVMQNPRHLVRRRGQEARLRCSPMKGHSHVYWYRQLPEEGLKFMVYLQKENIIDESGMPKERFSAEFPKEGPSILRIQQVVRGDSAAYFCASSPTNGLAGGNEQFFGPGTRLTVL.

The sample holds one count of this clone. The chain recombines TRBV13 with TRBJ2-3, with TRBD2 matching 7 bases. Losses at the gene ends were 1 base for V and 10 bases for J; bases not matched to a gene: 5. The germline CDR1 and CDR2 sequences are PRHDT and FYEKMQ (reference sequence). The CDR3 runs to 13 residues. The CDR3 loop is CASSLVGLAAQYF. As DNA, the CDR3 is TGTGCCAGCAGCTTAGTGGGTCTAGCGGCGCAGTATTTT. Full variable domain (remainder filled in from reference TRBV13 and TRBJ2-3): AAGVIQSPRHLIKEKRETATLKCYPIPRHDTVYWYQQGPGQDPQFLISFYEKMQSDKGSIPDRFSAQQFSDYHSELNMSSLELGDSALYFCASSLVGLAAQYFGPGTRLTVL.

The rearrangement uses TRBV9 and TRBJ2-2; D not certain. Per the germline V gene, CDR1 is SGDLS and CDR2 is YYNGEE. This CDR3 contains 16 residues. V lost 0 bases and J lost 4, with 13 bases in between. The CDR3 reads CASSVAAGGATGELFF. CDR3 nucleotide sequence: TGTGCCAGCAGCGTAGCCGCCGGTGGTGCCACCGGGGAGCTGTTTTTT.

In its sample, this clone was seen a few times. V and J are TRBV9 and TRBJ2-5, with D tentatively TRBD2 (5 bases). CDR1 is SGDLS and CDR2 is YYNGEE in the germline V gene. This CDR3 spans 15 amino acids. V was pared by 3 bases and J by 7 bases, with 19 bases between. CDR3 amino acids: CASSASGNGERTQYF. CDR3 coding DNA: TGTGCCAGCAGCGCCTCCGGGAATGGGGAGAGGACCCAGTACTTC.

This chain joins TRBV18 and TRBJ2-6; weak D call: TRBD1 (6 bases). Per the germline V gene, CDR1 is KGHSH and CDR2 is LQKENI. V was shortened by 3 bases and J by 4 bases, with 16 bases between the two germline ends. The CDR3 totals 17 residues. The CDR3 DNA reads as TGTGCCAGCTCACCGGACAGACCAGGACTGGGGGCCAACGTCCTGACTTTC. It specifies CASSPDRPGLGANVLTF.

The chain links TRBV27 to TRBJ1-1, with a tentative D call TRBD1 (6 bases). The CDR3 spans 14 residues. Trimming removed 8 bases at V and 0 bases at J, with 13 bases between. Germline CDR1 is MNHEY and CDR2 is SMNVEV (reference sequence). Here the CDR3 reads CASRLTGLNTEAFF. CDR3 coding DNA: TGTGCCAGCCGCCTGACAGGATTGAACACTGAAGCTTTCTTT.

The chain is built from TRBV12-3 or TRBV12-4 and TRBJ2-3, with TRBD1 as a possible D gene (6 bases). V lost 6 bases, J lost 2 bases, and 9 bases lay in between. CDR3 length equals 13 residues. The CDR3 DNA sequence: TGTGCCAGCAGCCGGACAGTCACAGATACGCAGTATTTT. Translated: CASSRTVTDTQYF.

This sequence joins TRBV5-1 and TRBJ1-1; D may be TRBD1 (6 bases). Trimming shortened V by 4 bases and J by 6 bases, and 13 bases separated the two germline ends. Germline CDR1 and CDR2: SGHRS and YFSETQ. CDR3 length: 13 amino acids. CDR3 in DNA: TGCGCCAGCAGCGACAACAGGGCGGCTGAAGCTTTCTTT. It specifies CASSDNRAAEAFF.

Only a few counts were recorded for this clone. J is TRBJ2-5 and V is TRBV6-6, with 8 bases matching TRBD2. The germline CDR1 and CDR2 sequences are MNHNY and SVGAGI (reference sequence). Trimming at V came to 9 bases and at J to 2 bases, leaving 2 bases not matched to a gene. This CDR3 has 12 amino acids. As DNA, the CDR3 is TGTGCCAGTTCGGGGGGGCAAGAGACCCAGTACTTC. As protein: CASSGGQETQYF.

CDR3 protein: CATSGTSGYNEQFF. The CDR3 DNA is TGTGCCACGTCCGGGACTAGCGGGTACAATGAGCAGTTCTTC. The chain has TRBV24-1 and TRBJ2-1; 12 bases fit TRBD2. The CDR3 runs to 14 residues. V trimming: 10 bases; J trimming: 4 bases; junction bases outside the gene matches: 4. Germline V CDR1 and CDR2: KGHDR, SFDVKD.